This T cell receptor beta chain comes out of a study of T cells after yellow fever vaccination. The sample holds a few counts of this clonotype. As yet, its antigen is unknown. Study-level results: From the bulk population, abundant clonotypes could contaminate and appear within FACS-sorted repertoires.

In TCRdb, the 5' RACE reads were re-called with MiXCR into one record per CDR3 protein. Here the sample spans hundreds of thousands of distinct CDR3 sequences, 15% to 20% being singletons. Trimming left V 5 bases short and J 4 bases short, with 14 bases between. CDR1 is MNHEY and CDR2 is SVGAGI in the germline V gene. The CDR3 length is 14 residues. The J gene is TRBJ2-5, the V gene TRBV6-5; D is uncertain. The clonotype was recovered from a man aged 18 to 30 who received the YFV17D yellow fever vaccine. The sequences come from PBMCs, collected before the yellow fever booster vaccination. The CDR3 DNA reads as TGTGCCAGCAGTCCTCCAAGTGGGCTAGAGACCCAGTACTTC. The encoded protein is CASSPPSGLETQYF.